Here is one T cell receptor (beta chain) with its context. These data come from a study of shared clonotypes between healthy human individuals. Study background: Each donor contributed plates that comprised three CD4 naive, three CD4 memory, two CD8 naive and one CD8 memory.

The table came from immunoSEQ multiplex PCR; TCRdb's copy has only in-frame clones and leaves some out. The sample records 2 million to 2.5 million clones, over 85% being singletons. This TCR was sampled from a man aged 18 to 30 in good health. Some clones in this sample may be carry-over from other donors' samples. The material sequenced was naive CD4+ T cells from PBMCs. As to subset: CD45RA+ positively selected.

CDR3 protein: CASSQGATMETQYF. The DNA for the CDR3 is TGTGCCAGCAGCCAAGGAGCTACGATGGAGACCCAGTACTTC. V gene TRBV14 combines with J gene TRBJ2-5; D remains unclear. V lost 1 base, J lost 5 bases, and 11 bases lay in between. The CDR3 runs 14 residues. Per the germline V gene, CDR1 is SGHDN and CDR2 is FVKESK.